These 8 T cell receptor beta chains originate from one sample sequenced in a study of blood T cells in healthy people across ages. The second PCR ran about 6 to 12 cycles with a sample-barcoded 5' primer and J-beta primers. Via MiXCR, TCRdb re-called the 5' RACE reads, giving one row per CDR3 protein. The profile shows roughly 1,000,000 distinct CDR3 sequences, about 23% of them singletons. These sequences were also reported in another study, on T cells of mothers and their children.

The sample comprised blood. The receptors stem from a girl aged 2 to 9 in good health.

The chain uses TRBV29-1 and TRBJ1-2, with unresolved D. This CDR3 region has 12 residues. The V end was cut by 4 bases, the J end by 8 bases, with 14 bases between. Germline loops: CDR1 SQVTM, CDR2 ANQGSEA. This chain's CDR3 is CSVAYSGSGYTF. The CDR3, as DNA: TGCAGCGTTGCCTATTCCGGCTCGGGCTACACCTTC.

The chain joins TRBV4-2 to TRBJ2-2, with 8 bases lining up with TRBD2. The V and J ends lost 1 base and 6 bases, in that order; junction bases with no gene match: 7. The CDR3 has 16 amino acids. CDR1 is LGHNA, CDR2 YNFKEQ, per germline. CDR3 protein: CASSQGLAAGAGELFF. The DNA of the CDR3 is TGTGCCAGCAGCCAAGGTTTGGCAGCGGGGGCCGGGGAGCTGTTTTTT.

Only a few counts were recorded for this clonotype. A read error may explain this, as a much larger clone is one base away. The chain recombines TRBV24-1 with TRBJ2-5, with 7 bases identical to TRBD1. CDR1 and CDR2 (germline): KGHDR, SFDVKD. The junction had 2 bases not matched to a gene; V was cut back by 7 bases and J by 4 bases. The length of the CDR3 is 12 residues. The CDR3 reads CATSRQGETQYF. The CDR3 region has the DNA TGTGCCACCAGCCGACAGGGAGAGACCCAGTACTTC.

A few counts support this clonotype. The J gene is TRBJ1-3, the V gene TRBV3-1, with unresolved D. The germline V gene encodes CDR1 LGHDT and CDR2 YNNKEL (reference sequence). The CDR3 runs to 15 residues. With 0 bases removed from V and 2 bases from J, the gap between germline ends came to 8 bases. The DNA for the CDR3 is TGTGCCAGCAGCCAAGACCTGGTACCTGGAAACACCATATATTTT. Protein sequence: CASSQDLVPGNTIYF.

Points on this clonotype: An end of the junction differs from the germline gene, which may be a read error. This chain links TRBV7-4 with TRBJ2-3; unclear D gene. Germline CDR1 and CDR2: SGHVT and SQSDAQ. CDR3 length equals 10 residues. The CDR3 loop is CRHPTDTQYF. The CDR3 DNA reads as TGCCGCCATCCCACAGATACGCAGTATTTT.

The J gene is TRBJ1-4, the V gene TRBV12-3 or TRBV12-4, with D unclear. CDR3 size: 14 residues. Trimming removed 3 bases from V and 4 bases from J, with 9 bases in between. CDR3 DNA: TGTGCCAGCAGTTTTTGGCAGAGTAATGAAAAACTGTTTTTT. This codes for CASSFWQSNEKLFF.

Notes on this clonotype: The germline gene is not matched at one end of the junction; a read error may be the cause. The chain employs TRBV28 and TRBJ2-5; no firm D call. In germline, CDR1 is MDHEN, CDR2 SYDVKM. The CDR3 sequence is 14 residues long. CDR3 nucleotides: TGTGCCAGCAGACAAACCGGGCCCCGAGAGGCCCAGTACTTC. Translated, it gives CASRQTGPREAQYF.

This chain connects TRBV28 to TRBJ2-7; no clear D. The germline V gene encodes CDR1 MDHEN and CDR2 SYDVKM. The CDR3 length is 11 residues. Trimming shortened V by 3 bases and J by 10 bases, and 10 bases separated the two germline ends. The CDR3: CASSFLYDQYF. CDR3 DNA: TGTGCCAGCAGTTTTTTGTATGACCAGTACTTC.